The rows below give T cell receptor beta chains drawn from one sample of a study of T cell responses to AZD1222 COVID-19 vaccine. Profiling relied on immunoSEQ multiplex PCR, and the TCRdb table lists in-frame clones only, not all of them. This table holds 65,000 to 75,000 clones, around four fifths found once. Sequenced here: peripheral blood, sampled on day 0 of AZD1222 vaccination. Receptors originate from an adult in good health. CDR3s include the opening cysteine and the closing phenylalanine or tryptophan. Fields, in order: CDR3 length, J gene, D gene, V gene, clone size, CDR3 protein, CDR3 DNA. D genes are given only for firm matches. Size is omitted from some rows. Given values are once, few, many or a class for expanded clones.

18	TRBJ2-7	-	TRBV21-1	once	CASSKDLQTGRRTYEQYF	TGTGCCAGCAGCAAAGACCTCCAGACGGGCAGGCGCACCTACGAGCAGTACTTC
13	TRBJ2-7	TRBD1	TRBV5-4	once	CASSLAGTAEQYF	TGTGCCAGCAGCTTGGCCGGGACAGCCGAGCAGTACTTC
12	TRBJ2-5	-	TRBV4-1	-	CASSQDEVTQYF	TGCGCCAGCAGCCAAGATGAGGTGACCCAGTACTTC
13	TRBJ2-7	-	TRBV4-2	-	CASSDSYSYEQYF	TGTGCCAGCAGCGACAGTTACTCCTACGAGCAGTACTTC
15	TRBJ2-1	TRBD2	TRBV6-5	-	CASSRLAGGPGEQFF	TGTGCCAGCAGTAGACTAGCGGGGGGCCCGGGTGAGCAGTTCTTC
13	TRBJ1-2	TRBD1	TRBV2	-	CASRRGQGEGYTF	TGTGCCAGCAGAAGGGGACAGGGGGAAGGCTACACCTTC
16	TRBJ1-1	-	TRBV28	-	CASSEWTVSVNTEAFF	TGTGCCAGCAGCGAGTGGACCGTCAGCGTGAACACTGAAGCTTTCTTT
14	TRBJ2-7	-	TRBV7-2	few	CASSLEVRSYEQYF	TGTGCCAGCAGCTTAGAGGTTAGATCCTACGAGCAGTACTTC
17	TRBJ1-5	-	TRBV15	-	CATSRVYETASNQPQHF	TGTGCCACCAGCAGAGTCTACGAGACAGCTAGCAATCAGCCCCAGCATTTT
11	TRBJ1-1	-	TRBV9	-	CASGDPPKSFF	TGTGCCAGCGGAGACCCCCCTAAGTCTTTCTTT
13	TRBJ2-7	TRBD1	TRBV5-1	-	CASSLGGQPEQYF	TGCGCCAGCAGCTTGGGGGGACAGCCCGAGCAGTACTTC
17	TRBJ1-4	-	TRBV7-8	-	CASSLARQGLGNEKLFF	TGTGCCAGCAGCTTAGCTCGCCAGGGGTTAGGGAATGAAAAACTGTTTTTT
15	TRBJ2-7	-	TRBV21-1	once	CASSKRAIQSNEQYF	TGTGCCAGCAGCAAAAGGGCCATCCAAAGCAACGAGCAGTACTTC
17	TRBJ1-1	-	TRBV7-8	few	CASSLRGTPEVNTEAFF	TGTGCCAGCAGCTTGCGTGGAACACCAGAAGTGAACACTGAAGCTTTCTTT
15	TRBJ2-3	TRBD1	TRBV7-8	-	CASSQGQGPADTQYF	TGTGCCAGCAGCCAGGGACAGGGCCCAGCAGATACGCAGTATTTT
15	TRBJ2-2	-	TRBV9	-	CASSASRMNTGELFF	TGTGCCAGCAGCGCCTCTAGAATGAACACCGGGGAGCTGTTTTTT
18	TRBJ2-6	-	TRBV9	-	CASSVRGGGTSGANVLTF	TGTGCCAGCAGCGTAAGGGGCGGAGGAACCTCTGGGGCCAACGTCCTGACTTTC
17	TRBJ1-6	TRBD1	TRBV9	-	CASSPGQESSYNSPLHF	TGTGCCAGCAGCCCCGGACAGGAAAGCTCCTATAATTCACCCCTCCACTTT
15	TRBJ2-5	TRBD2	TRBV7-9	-	CASSLELASHGTQYF	TGTGCCAGCAGCTTAGAACTAGCGAGCCACGGGACCCAGTACTTC
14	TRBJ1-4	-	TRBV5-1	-	CASSLQAANEKLFF	TGCGCCAGCAGCTTGCAAGCGGCTAATGAAAAACTGTTTTTT
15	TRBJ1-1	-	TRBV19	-	CASSPFGTGGTEAFF	TGTGCCAGTAGTCCTTTCGGAACAGGTGGCACTGAAGCTTTCTTT
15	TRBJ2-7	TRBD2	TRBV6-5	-	CASSYGAGGAYEQYF	TGTGCCAGCAGTTACGGTGCGGGAGGGGCCTACGAGCAGTACTTC
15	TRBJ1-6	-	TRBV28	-	CATFRGSSYNSPLHF	TGTGCCACCTTTAGGGGTTCCTCCTATAATTCACCCCTCCACTTT
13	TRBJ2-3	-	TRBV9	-	CASSAGPTDTQYF	TGTGCCAGCAGTGCCGGCCCCACAGATACGCAGTATTTT
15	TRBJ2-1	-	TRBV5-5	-	CASSLATRVVDEQFF	TGTGCCAGCAGCTTGGCCACGAGGGTAGTGGATGAGCAGTTCTTC
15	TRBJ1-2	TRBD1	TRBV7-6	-	CASSLGAGGNYGYTF	TGTGCCAGCAGCTTAGGGGCAGGGGGTAACTATGGCTACACCTTC
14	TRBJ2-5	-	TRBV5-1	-	CASSLQQGRETQYF	TGCGCCAGCAGCTTGCAACAGGGCCGAGAGACCCAGTACTTC
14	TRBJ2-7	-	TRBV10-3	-	CAISDSTAGYEQYF	TGTGCCATCAGTGACTCGACCGCTGGTTACGAGCAGTACTTC
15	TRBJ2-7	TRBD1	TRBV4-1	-	CASSHPGQGRYEQYF	TGCGCCAGCAGCCATCCTGGACAGGGAAGGTACGAGCAGTACTTC
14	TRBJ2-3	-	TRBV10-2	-	CASSEGRPPNTQYF	TGCGCCAGCAGTGAAGGTCGACCGCCAAATACGCAGTATTTT
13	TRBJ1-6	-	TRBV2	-	CASSEQGNSPLHF	TGTGCCAGCAGTGAACAGGGGAATTCACCCCTCCACTTT
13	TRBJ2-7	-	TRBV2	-	CATRPQGTREQYF	TGTGCCACCAGACCTCAGGGGACTCGGGAGCAGTACTTC
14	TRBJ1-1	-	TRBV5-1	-	CASSLERRGTEAFF	TGCGCCAGCAGCCTGGAGCGACGGGGGACTGAAGCTTTCTTT
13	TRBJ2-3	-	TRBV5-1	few	CASSSGSTDTQYF	TGCGCCAGCAGCTCCGGGAGCACAGATACGCAGTATTTT
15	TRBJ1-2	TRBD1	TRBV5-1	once	CASSLYGDSFLGYTF	TGCGCCAGCAGCTTGTATGGGGACAGTTTCCTCGGCTACACCTTC
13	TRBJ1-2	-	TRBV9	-	CASSVQEGRGYTF	TGTGCCAGCAGCGTTCAGGAGGGCCGTGGCTACACCTTC
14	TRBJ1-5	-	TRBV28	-	CASSSPGERQPQHF	TGTGCCAGCAGTTCCCCGGGGGAGCGTCAGCCCCAGCATTTT
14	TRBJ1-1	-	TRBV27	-	CASSLLGRQDEAFF	TGTGCCAGCAGTTTACTAGGGAGGCAGGATGAAGCTTTCTTT
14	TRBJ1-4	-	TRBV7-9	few	CASSPSQNNEKLFF	TGTGCCAGCAGCCCTTCACAGAATAATGAAAAACTGTTTTTT
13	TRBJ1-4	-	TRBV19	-	CASSEGNNEKLFF	TGTGCCAGTAGTGAGGGGAATAATGAAAAACTGTTTTTT
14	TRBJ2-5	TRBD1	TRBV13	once	CASSSGGPGETQYF	TGTGCCAGCAGCTCAGGGGGACCAGGAGAGACCCAGTACTTC
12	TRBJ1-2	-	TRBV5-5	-	CASLGGNYGYTF	TGTGCCAGCCTGGGGGGGAACTATGGCTACACCTTC
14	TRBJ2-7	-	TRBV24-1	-	CATRAPDRSGEQYF	TGTGCCACCAGAGCCCCCGACAGGTCTGGCGAGCAGTACTTC
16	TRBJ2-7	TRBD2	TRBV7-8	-	CASSQEGAGGEYEQYF	TGTGCCAGCAGCCAAGAAGGTGCGGGGGGCGAATACGAGCAGTACTTC
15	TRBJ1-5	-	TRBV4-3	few	CASSQETGSGQPQHF	TGCGCCAGCAGCCAAGAAACCGGGAGCGGTCAGCCCCAGCATTTT
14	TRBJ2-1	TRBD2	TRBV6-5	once	CASRSSGGAYEQFF	TGTGCCAGCAGGTCTAGCGGGGGGGCCTATGAGCAGTTCTTC
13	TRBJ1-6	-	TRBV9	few	CASSTGTNSPLHF	TGTGCCAGCAGCACCGGGACTAATTCACCCCTCCACTTT
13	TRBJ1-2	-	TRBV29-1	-	CSAGLGDLSGYTF	TGCAGCGCCGGGCTGGGGGACCTGAGTGGCTACACCTTC
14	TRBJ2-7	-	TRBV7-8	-	CASSFQTGPYEQYF	TGTGCCAGCAGCTTCCAAACAGGACCTTACGAGCAGTACTTC
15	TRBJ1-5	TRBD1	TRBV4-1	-	CASSPGTEVNQPQHF	TGCGCCAGCAGCCCCGGGACAGAAGTAAATCAGCCCCAGCATTTT
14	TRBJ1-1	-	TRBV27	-	CASNPQGSYTEAFF	TGTGCCAGCAACCCGCAGGGATCGTACACTGAAGCTTTCTTT
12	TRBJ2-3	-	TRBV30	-	CAWNPAIDTQYF	TGTGCCTGGAATCCGGCGATCGATACGCAGTATTTT
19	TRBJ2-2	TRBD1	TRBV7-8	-	CASSPSRGQGQSNTGELFF	TGTGCCAGCAGCCCTAGTAGGGGACAGGGGCAATCGAACACCGGGGAGCTGTTTTTT